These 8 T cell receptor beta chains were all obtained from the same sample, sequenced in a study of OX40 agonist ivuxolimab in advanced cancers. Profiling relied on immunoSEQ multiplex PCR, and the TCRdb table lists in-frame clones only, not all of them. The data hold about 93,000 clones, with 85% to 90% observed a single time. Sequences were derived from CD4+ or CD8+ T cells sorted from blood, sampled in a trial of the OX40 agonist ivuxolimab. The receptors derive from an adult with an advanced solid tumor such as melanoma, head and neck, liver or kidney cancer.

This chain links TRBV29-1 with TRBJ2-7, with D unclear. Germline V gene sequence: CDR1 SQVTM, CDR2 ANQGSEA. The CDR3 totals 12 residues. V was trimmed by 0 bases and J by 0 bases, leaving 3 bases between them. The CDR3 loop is CSVEDSSYEQYF. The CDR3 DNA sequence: TGCAGCGTTGAAGACAGCTCCTACGAGCAGTACTTC.

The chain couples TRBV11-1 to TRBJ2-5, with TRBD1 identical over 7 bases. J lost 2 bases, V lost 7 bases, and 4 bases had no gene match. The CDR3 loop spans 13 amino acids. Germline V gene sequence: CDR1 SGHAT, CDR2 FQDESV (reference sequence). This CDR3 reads CASTQGEQETQYF. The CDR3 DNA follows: TGTGCCAGCACCCAGGGGGAACAAGAGACCCAGTACTTC.

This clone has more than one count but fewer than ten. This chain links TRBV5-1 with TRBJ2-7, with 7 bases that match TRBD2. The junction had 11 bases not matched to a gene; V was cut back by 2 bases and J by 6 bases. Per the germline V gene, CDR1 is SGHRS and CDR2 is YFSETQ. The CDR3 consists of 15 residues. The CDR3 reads CASSLRTSKTGEQYF. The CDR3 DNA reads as TGCGCCAGCAGCTTAAGGACTAGTAAGACCGGCGAGCAGTACTTC.

CDR3 DNA: TGTGCCAGCAGCCCTGGTGACAGGATGAACACTGAAGCTTTCTTT. Its protein is CASSPGDRMNTEAFF. This sequence joins TRBV28 and TRBJ1-1, with a tentative D call TRBD1 (6 bases). Trimming removed 6 bases from V and 0 bases from J, with 14 bases in between. The CDR3 extends over 15 amino acids. The germline CDR1 and CDR2 sequences are MDHEN and SYDVKM.

The DNA for the CDR3 is TGTGCCAGCAGCGTATTCACCCCGGGCCTTGAGGGCTACACCTTC. Residues: CASSVFTPGLEGYTF. This chain links TRBV7-8 with TRBJ1-2, with no clear D. The CDR3 spans 15 residues. Trimming took off 5 bases at V and 8 bases at J, with 21 bases between the two ends. The V gene's germline CDR1 is SGHVS and CDR2 FQNEAQ. Variable domain in full (rest from reference TRBV7-8 and TRBJ1-2): GAGVSQSPRYKVAKRGQDVALRCDPISGHVSLFWYQQALGQGPEFLTYFQNEAQLDKSGLPSDRFFAERPEGSVSTLKIQRTQQEDSAVYLCASSVFTPGLEGYTFGSGTRLTVV.

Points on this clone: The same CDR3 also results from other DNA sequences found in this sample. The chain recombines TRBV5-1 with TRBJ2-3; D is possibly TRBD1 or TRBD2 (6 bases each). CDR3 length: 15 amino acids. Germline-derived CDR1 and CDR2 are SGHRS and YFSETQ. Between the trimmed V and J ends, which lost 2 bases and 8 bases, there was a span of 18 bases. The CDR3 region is CASSLTLGGGATQYF. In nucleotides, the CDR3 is TGCGCCAGCAGCTTAACCCTTGGAGGGGGTGCTACGCAGTATTTT.

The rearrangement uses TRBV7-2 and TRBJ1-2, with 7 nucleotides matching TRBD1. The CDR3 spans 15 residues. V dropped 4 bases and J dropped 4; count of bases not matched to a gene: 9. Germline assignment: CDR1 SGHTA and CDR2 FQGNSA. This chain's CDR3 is CASSSKTGNPYGYTF. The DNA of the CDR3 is TGTGCCAGCAGCTCCAAGACAGGGAACCCCTATGGCTACACCTTC. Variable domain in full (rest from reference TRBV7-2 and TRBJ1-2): GAGVSQSPSNKVTEKGKDVELRCDPISGHTALYWYRQSLGQGLEFLIYFQGNSAPDKSGLPSDRFSAERTGGSVSTLTIQRTQQEDSAVYLCASSSKTGNPYGYTFGSGTRLTVV.

The CDR3 sequence: CASSLENPGLAGVDNEQFF. The CDR3 nucleotides are TGCGCCAGCAGCCTAGAAAATCCGGGACTAGCGGGAGTTGACAATGAGCAGTTCTTC. The rearrangement uses TRBV4-1 and TRBJ2-1; TRBD2 matches at 14 bases. This CDR3 spans 19 amino acids. Germline V gene lookup returns CDR1 MGHRA and CDR2 YSYEKL. After removal of 4 bases from V and 5 bases from J, the junction contained 13 bases not matched to a gene.